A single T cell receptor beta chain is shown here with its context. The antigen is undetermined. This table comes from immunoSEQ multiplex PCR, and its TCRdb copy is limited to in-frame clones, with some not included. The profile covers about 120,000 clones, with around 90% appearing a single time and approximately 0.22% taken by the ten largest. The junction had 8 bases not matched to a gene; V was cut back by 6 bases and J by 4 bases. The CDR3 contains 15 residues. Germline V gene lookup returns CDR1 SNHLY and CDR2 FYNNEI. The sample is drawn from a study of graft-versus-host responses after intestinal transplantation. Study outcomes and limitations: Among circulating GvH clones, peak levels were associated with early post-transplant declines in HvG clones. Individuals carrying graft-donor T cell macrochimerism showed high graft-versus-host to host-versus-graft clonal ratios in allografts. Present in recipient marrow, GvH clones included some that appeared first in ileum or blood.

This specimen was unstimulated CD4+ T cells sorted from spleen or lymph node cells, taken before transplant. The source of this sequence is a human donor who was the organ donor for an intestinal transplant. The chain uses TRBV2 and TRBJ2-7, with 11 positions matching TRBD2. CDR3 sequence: CASRILAGDVYEQYF. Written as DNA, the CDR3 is TGTGCCAGCAGGATACTAGCGGGAGATGTGTACGAGCAGTACTTC.